This is a list of T cell receptor beta chains from one sample in a study of control samples from healthy donors and cancer patients. Using immunoSEQ multiplex PCR, the repertoire was profiled, and TCRdb retains in-frame clones only, with some absent. Here the sample spans about 51,000 clones, about 92% being singletons. The sequenced sample was PBMCs. The receptors originated from a man aged 40-55 years with colorectal cancer. CDR3s include the opening cysteine and the closing phenylalanine or tryptophan. The order of the fields is CDR3 protein, CDR3 DNA, J gene, D gene, clone size, V gene. The D gene is left open where the match is weak. Clone size is given for some rows only: seen once, a few or many times, or a class if the clone is expanded.

CASSLKDSLLGYNEQFF	TGTGCCAGCAGTTTAAAGGACAGTCTTTTGGGCTACAATGAGCAGTTCTTC	TRBJ2-1	NA	NA	TRBV27
CASSRGSSTDTQYF	TGTGCCAGCAGTAGAGGGTCTAGCACAGATACGCAGTATTTT	TRBJ2-3	NA	NA	TRBV6-4
CAWTDFGNTIYF	TGTGCCTGGACAGATTTTGGAAACACCATATATTTT	TRBJ1-3	NA	NA	TRBV30
CASSFGQGAPLKPQHF	TGTGCCAGTAGTTTTGGACAGGGGGCCCCATTGAAGCCCCAGCATTTT	TRBJ1-5	TRBD1	NA	TRBV19
CASSAGQGNSPLHF	TGTGCCAGCAGCGCGGGACAGGGTAATTCACCCCTCCACTTT	TRBJ1-6	TRBD1	once	TRBV11-2
CASSLWPVQGIGYYNEQFF	TGCGCCAGCAGCCTTTGGCCCGTACAGGGAATAGGGTACTACAATGAGCAGTTCTTC	TRBJ2-1	NA	NA	TRBV4-1
CAISEFRDTGELFF	TGTGCCATCAGTGAGTTTCGGGACACCGGGGAGCTGTTTTTT	TRBJ2-2	NA	NA	TRBV10-3
CASTRAGGPNEQFF	TGTGCCAGTACAAGGGCGGGAGGTCCCAATGAGCAGTTCTTC	TRBJ2-1	TRBD2	NA	TRBV19
CATSASGQETQYF	TGTGCCACCAGTGCTAGCGGACAAGAGACCCAGTACTTC	TRBJ2-5	TRBD2	NA	TRBV24-1
CASSVEGVGYGYTF	TGTGCCAGCAGCGTAGAGGGGGTTGGTTATGGCTACACCTTC	TRBJ1-2	NA	NA	TRBV9
CASSLGLTTGRFYNEQFF	TGCGCCAGCAGCTTGGGCCTGACCACAGGAAGATTCTACAATGAGCAGTTCTTC	TRBJ2-1	NA	once	TRBV5-1